The 31 T cell receptor beta chains listed next were all sequenced from one sample in a study of identical twins. Each CDR3 protein gets one entry after TCRdb re-called the 5' RACE reads with MiXCR. The sample yields about 260,000 distinct CDR3 sequences, about 7% seen once. The same data also contributed to another study, on yellow fever vaccine responses in identical twins.

The sample comprised memory (CD45RO+) T cells sorted from blood. All receptors derive from a woman younger than 30 in good health.

The sample holds many counts of this clonotype. The CDR3 is CAISGRQGDPTGELFF. The DNA of the CDR3 is TGTGCCATCAGTGGTAGACAGGGGGACCCCACCGGGGAGCTGTTTTTT. The rearrangement links TRBV10-3 to TRBJ2-2; 9 positions match TRBD1. The CDR3 is 16 residues long. J was trimmed by 4 bases and V by 4 bases; bases with no gene match: 7. CDR1 is ENHRY and CDR2 is SYGVKD in the germline V gene.

This chain joins TRBV5-1 and TRBJ2-7; 7 bases are a match to TRBD2. Germline V lookup: CDR1 SGHRS, CDR2 YFSETQ. With 3 bases clipped from V and 3 bases from J, the junction kept 9 bases outside the gene matches. The CDR3 runs to 15 residues. CDR3 residues: CASSWDAGVVYEQYF. CDR3 bases: TGCGCCAGCAGCTGGGACGCGGGGGTCGTCTACGAGCAGTACTTC.

This clonotype was counted many times. The J gene is TRBJ2-5, the V gene TRBV6-5, with 15 nucleotides matching TRBD2. V lost 4 bases to trimming and J lost 5 bases; unmatched junction nucleotides: 14. There are 19 residues in the CDR3. Per germline, CDR1 MNHEY and CDR2 SVGAGI. This CDR3 is CASSSGLAGGPKYTETQYF. The CDR3 DNA sequence: TGTGCCAGCAGTTCCGGACTAGCGGGGGGGCCAAAGTATACGGAGACCCAGTACTTC.

This clonotype was detected many times. This chain links TRBV7-2 with TRBJ1-2; D is unresolved. Per the germline V gene, CDR1 is SGHTA and CDR2 is FQGNSA. Trimming cost V 1 base and J 4 bases, with 4 bases left between them. The CDR3 extends over 12 amino acids. Here the CDR3 DNA reads TGTGCCAGCAGCTTAGGTGTCTATGGCTACACCTTC. This sequence encodes CASSLGVYGYTF.

This clonotype was picked up one time. The chain couples TRBV3-1 to TRBJ2-7; 10 bases match TRBD1. The V gene end was trimmed by 3 bases and the J gene end by 2 bases; junction bases not matched to a gene: 4. Germline V gives CDR1 LGHDT, CDR2 YNNKEL (reference sequence). The length of the CDR3 is 15 residues. The CDR3 DNA reads TGTGCCAGCAGCCAGCCCGGACAGGGGGCCTACGAGCAGTACTTC. Amino acids: CASSQPGQGAYEQYF.

This clonotype was found a few times. The chain combines TRBV7-9 with TRBJ2-5; 7 bases are a match to TRBD1. V was clipped by 2 bases and J by 4 bases; unmatched bases: 4. This CDR3 contains 14 residues. Germline CDR1 reads SEHNR; CDR2 reads FQNEAQ (reference sequence). CDR3 DNA: TGTGCCAGCAGCTTATCACAGGGGCGAGAGACCCAGTACTTC. Protein: CASSLSQGRETQYF.

This clonotype was detected only a few times. A junction end diverges from the germline sequence, so it may reflect a read error. The rearrangement uses TRBV3-1 and TRBJ2-5; D is unresolved. CDR3 size: 16 residues. The germline V gene has CDR1 LGHDT and CDR2 YNNKEL (reference sequence). CDR3 in DNA: TGTGCCAGCAGCACCCGAGGTTCTTATTATCAAGGGACCCAGTACTTC. Amino acids: CASSTRGSYYQGTQYF.

This clonotype was seen only a few times. This chain connects TRBV10-3 to TRBJ2-7; weak D call: TRBD2 (5 bases). V shed 8 bases and J shed 1 base, with 12 bases lying between them. The CDR3 covers 13 residues. Germline-derived CDR1 and CDR2 are ENHRY and SYGVKD. This CDR3 reads CAIAEGVSYEQYF. CDR3 nucleotide sequence: TGTGCCATCGCAGAGGGTGTGTCCTACGAGCAGTACTTC.

Points on this clonotype: The conserved phenylalanine or tryptophan is not found at the CDR3 terminus, so this likely reflects a read error. The V gene is TRBV5-1, the J gene TRBJ2-1; possible D gene TRBD2, 6 bases. CDR1 and CDR2 from the germline V gene are SGHRS and YFSETQ. CDR3 length: 17 amino acids. V dropped 0 bases and J dropped 3 bases, with 16 bases sitting between them. CDR3 protein: CASSLVPGMGGYNEQFL. CDR3 DNA sequence: TGCGCCAGCAGCTTGGTCCCTGGGATGGGAGGCTACAATGAGCAGTTCTTA.

This clonotype was seen a few times. V gene TRBV4-1 combines with J gene TRBJ2-3, with 8 bases identical to TRBD1. V lost 1 base, J lost 1 base, and 4 bases stayed unmatched. The germline V gene encodes CDR1 MGHRA and CDR2 YSYEKL. This CDR3 comprises 16 residues. CDR3: CASSQVVTGGTDTQYF. DNA for the CDR3: TGCGCCAGCAGCCAAGTGGTGACAGGGGGCACAGATACGCAGTATTTT.

The rearrangement joins TRBV5-1 to TRBJ2-3; 7 bases agree with TRBD2. J gave up 4 bases and V 2 bases, and 13 bases lay outside the gene matches. CDR1 is SGHRS, CDR2 YFSETQ, per germline. This CDR3 contains 17 residues. CDR3 in amino acids: CASSLMILGGAPDTQYF. The CDR3 DNA sequence: TGCGCCAGCAGCTTAATGATACTGGGAGGGGCCCCAGATACGCAGTATTTT.

This clonotype appeared a few times. The V and J genes are TRBV2 and TRBJ2-3; 7 bases line up with TRBD2. CDR1 and CDR2 (germline): SNHLY, FYNNEI. The CDR3 runs to 15 residues. V lost 7 bases to trimming and J lost 1 base; unmatched junction nucleotides: 8. CDR3 amino acids: CASTAASGRTDTQYF. CDR3 sequence (DNA): TGTGCCAGCACAGCGGCTAGCGGTCGCACAGATACGCAGTATTTT.

The chain couples TRBV4-1 to TRBJ2-1; the D is unclear. This CDR3 contains 13 residues. V was pared by 0 bases and J by 5 bases, with 5 bases between. Germline V gene data show CDR1 as MGHRA and CDR2 as YSYEKL. Written as DNA, the CDR3 is TGCGCCAGCAGCCAAGATAGGGACAATGAGCAGTTCTTC. Its protein is CASSQDRDNEQFF.

The chain couples TRBV6-5 to TRBJ2-7; 9 nucleotides agree with TRBD2. Germline V lookup: CDR1 MNHEY, CDR2 SVGAGI. This CDR3 has 14 residues. V gave up 4 bases and J gave up 2 bases; unmatched junction bases: 3. The CDR3 DNA is TGTGCCAGCAGTTTAGCGGGAGCCACCTACGAGCAGTACTTC. As protein: CASSLAGATYEQYF.

The chain is built from TRBV20-1 and TRBJ1-2; D may be TRBD1 (5 bases). Trimming cost V 3 bases and J 0 bases, with 14 bases left between them. The germline V gene has CDR1 DFQATT and CDR2 SNEGSKA (reference sequence). This CDR3 comprises 15 residues. The CDR3 DNA reads TGCAGTGCTAGCCCCTCGGACACCCCTAACTATGGCTACACCTTC. Encoded protein: CSASPSDTPNYGYTF.

This clonotype has at least ten counts. The rearrangement uses TRBV5-1 and TRBJ1-1; D gene ambiguous. Germline V gene lookup returns CDR1 SGHRS and CDR2 YFSETQ. V dropped 2 bases and J dropped 11 bases, with 16 bases sitting between them. CDR3 length: 13 residues. The CDR3 nucleotides are TGCGCCAGCAGCTTCGCGGAGAAAGGGCGGGCTTTCTTT. Its protein is CASSFAEKGRAFF.

This clonotype came up a few times. Here the CDR3 reads CSANGLTDTQYF. The CDR3 DNA reads TGCAGTGCTAACGGACTAACAGATACGCAGTATTTT. This chain uses TRBV20-1 with TRBJ2-3, with D possibly matching TRBD2 (6 bases). V lost 4 bases, J lost 3 bases, and 8 bases lay in between. The CDR3 length is 12 residues. Germline assignment: CDR1 DFQATT and CDR2 SNEGSKA (reference sequence).

Ten or more counts support this clonotype. The chain couples TRBV7-6 to TRBJ2-3, with TRBD2 matching over 11 bases. This CDR3 region has 19 residues. Trimming took 1 base from V and 6 from J; bases not matched to a gene: 15. The germline V gene encodes CDR1 SGHVS and CDR2 FNYEAQ. The CDR3 loop reads CASSLGIRATSGGSDTQYF. The CDR3 region has the DNA TGTGCCAGCAGCTTAGGTATTCGGGCTACTAGCGGGGGTTCTGATACGCAGTATTTT. Variable domain in full (rest from reference TRBV7-6 and TRBJ2-3): GAGVSQSPRYKVTKRGQDVALRCDPISGHVSLYWYRQALGQGPEFLTYFNYEAQQDKSGLPNDRFSAERPEGSISTLTIQRTEQRDSAMYRCASSLGIRATSGGSDTQYFGPGTRLTVL.

This clonotype was counted at least ten times. This chain uses TRBV10-3 with TRBJ2-2; D is uncertain. Trimming removed 0 bases at V and 6 bases at J, with 8 bases between. The CDR3 has 14 amino acids. Germline CDR1 ENHRY, CDR2 SYGVKD. CDR3 in amino acids: CAISESSEAGELFF. CDR3 nucleotide sequence: TGTGCCATCAGTGAGTCCTCTGAGGCCGGGGAGCTGTTTTTT.

The rearrangement links TRBV20-1 to TRBJ2-3; TRBD2 agrees at 8 bases. This CDR3 region has 14 residues. V shed 3 bases, J shed 2 bases, and the junction held 4 bases outside the gene matches. Germline V gene lookup returns CDR1 DFQATT and CDR2 SNEGSKA (reference sequence). In nucleotides, the CDR3 is TGCAGTGCTAGCGGGGGGGCCGCCACAGATACGCAGTATTTT. It translates to CSASGGAATDTQYF.

This clonotype was picked up many times. CDR3 coding DNA: TGTGCCAGCAGCCCCGAGGGGGGGAACACTGAAGCTTTCTTT. Protein: CASSPEGGNTEAFF. This chain joins TRBV7-8 and TRBJ1-1, with a weak D call TRBD1 (6 bases). The CDR3 has 14 residues. The V gene lost 5 bases and the J gene lost 1 base, with 11 bases spanning the gap. Germline CDR1 is SGHVS and CDR2 is FQNEAQ.

This chain links TRBV2 with TRBJ2-7; 8 positions agree with TRBD1. V shed 4 bases and J 2 bases; nucleotides not matched to a gene: 7. This CDR3 comprises 15 residues. From germline, CDR1 is SNHLY and CDR2 FYNNEI. The CDR3 DNA is TGTGCCAGCAGTGCTCAGGGGGCCGCTACCTACGAGCAGTACTTC. It specifies CASSAQGAATYEQYF.

Only a few counts were recorded for this clonotype. This chain uses TRBV6-1 with TRBJ1-3; D is unclear. CDR1 and CDR2 (germline): MNHNS, SASEGT. CDR3 size: 13 residues. The V and J ends lost 5 bases and 0 bases respectively, with 5 bases between them. The CDR3 here is CASSHYSGNTIYF. The CDR3 nucleotides read TGTGCCAGCAGTCATTACTCTGGAAACACCATATATTTT.

This clonotype has ten or more counts. The rearrangement uses TRBV11-2 and TRBJ1-1, with D uncertain. CDR3 length: 14 residues. From germline, CDR1 is SGHAT and CDR2 FQNNGV. The V and J ends lost 1 base and 4 bases respectively, with 10 bases between them. The chain's CDR3 is CASSLVLRGTEAFF. Written as DNA, the CDR3 is TGTGCCAGCAGCTTAGTCCTTCGGGGCACTGAAGCTTTCTTT. Drawing the rest from reference TRBV11-2 and TRBJ1-1, the complete variable domain is EAGVAQSPRYKIIEKRQSVAFWCNPISGHATLYWYQQILGQGPKLLIQFQNNGVVDDSQLPKDRFSAERLKGVDSTLKIQPAKLEDSAVYLCASSLVLRGTEAFFGQGTRLTVV.

This clonotype came up many times. The chain recombines TRBV5-1 with TRBJ2-5, with 7 bases fitting TRBD2. V was pared by 3 bases and J by 2 bases, with 7 bases of the junction left unmatched. The CDR3 extends over 15 amino acids. Germline V gives CDR1 SGHRS, CDR2 YFSETQ. The CDR3 reads CASSSASGVQETQYF. CDR3 nucleotide sequence: TGCGCCAGCAGCTCGGCTAGCGGAGTTCAAGAGACCCAGTACTTC.

This clonotype was seen more than once but under ten times. The chain employs TRBV5-1 and TRBJ2-7; D uncertain. Between the trimmed V and J ends, which lost 0 bases and 7 bases, there was a span of 11 bases. Per germline, CDR1 SGHRS and CDR2 YFSETQ. The CDR3 is 13 residues long. CDR3 sequence (DNA): TGCGCCAGCAGCTTGGGGGCAGCGTCTGAGCAGTACTTC. It codes for CASSLGAASEQYF.

This clonotype has more than one count but fewer than ten. The J gene is TRBJ2-7, the V gene TRBV27, with 7 nucleotides matching TRBD2. The CDR3 consists of 15 residues. The germline V gene encodes CDR1 MNHEY and CDR2 SMNVEV (reference sequence). Unmatched junction bases numbered 9, after V lost 5 bases and J lost 2 bases. The CDR3 DNA sequence: TGTGCCAGCAGTACCACCACCGGGGGGACCTACGAGCAGTACTTC. Protein product: CASSTTTGGTYEQYF.

The sample holds many counts of this clonotype. The rearrangement links TRBV12-3 or TRBV12-4 to TRBJ1-3; D unresolved. CDR3 length: 13 residues. The V end lost 5 bases, the J end lost 0 bases, and 5 bases lay between the germline ends. CDR3 sequence (DNA): TGTGCCAGCAGTAAAACCTCTGGAAACACCATATATTTT. Translating it yields CASSKTSGNTIYF.

This clonotype was observed a handful of times. V is TRBV2 and J is TRBJ2-1, with TRBD2 identical over 9 bases. CDR3 length: 14 residues. The V gene end was trimmed by 5 bases and the J gene end by 3 bases; junction bases not matched to a gene: 2. The germline V gene has CDR1 SNHLY and CDR2 FYNNEI. The CDR3 here is CASSSGGNYNEQFF. CDR3 in DNA: TGTGCCAGCAGTAGCGGGGGGAACTACAATGAGCAGTTCTTC. Full variable domain (missing parts from reference TRBV2 and TRBJ2-1): EPEVTQTPSHQVTQMGQEVILRCVPISNHLYFYWYRQILGQKVEFLVSFYNNEISEKSEIFDDQFSVERPDGSNFTLKIRSTKLEDSAMYFCASSSGGNYNEQFFGPGTRLTVL.

This clonotype was found a few times. The junction departs from germline at one end; a sequencing error may be responsible. The chain recombines TRBV20-1 with TRBJ2-2, with 9 positions matching TRBD1. Germline CDR1 and CDR2: DFQATT and SNEGSKA (reference sequence). CDR3 length: 16 residues. CDR3 amino acids: CCARDSRTGEAGELFF. The CDR3 DNA sequence: TGCTGTGCTAGAGATAGTCGGACAGGGGAGGCCGGGGAGCTGTTTTTT.

There are many counts of this clonotype. The rearrangement joins TRBV10-1 to TRBJ2-1; D unresolved. This CDR3 is 15 amino acids long. With 1 base removed from V and 4 bases from J, the gap between germline ends came to 11 bases. The germline V gene encodes CDR1 WNHNN and CDR2 SYGVQD (reference sequence). The CDR3 here is CASSELRGSYNEQFF. CDR3 DNA: TGCGCCAGCAGTGAGTTGCGCGGCTCATACAATGAGCAGTTCTTC.